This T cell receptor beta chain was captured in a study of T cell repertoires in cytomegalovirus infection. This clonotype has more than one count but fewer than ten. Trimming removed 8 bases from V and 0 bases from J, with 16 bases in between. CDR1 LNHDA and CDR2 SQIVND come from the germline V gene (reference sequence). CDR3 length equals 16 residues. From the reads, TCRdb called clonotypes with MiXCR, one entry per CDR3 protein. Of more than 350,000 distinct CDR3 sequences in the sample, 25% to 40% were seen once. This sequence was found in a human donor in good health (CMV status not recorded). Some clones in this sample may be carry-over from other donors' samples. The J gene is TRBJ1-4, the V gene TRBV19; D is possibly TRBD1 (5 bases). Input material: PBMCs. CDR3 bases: TGTGCCAGTCAATGGCAGGGTCCTGCAACTAATGAAAAACTGTTTTTT. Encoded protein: CASQWQGPATNEKLFF.